The 2 T cell receptor beta chains below were found in one sample sequenced in a study of cytomegalovirus exposure and HLA in healthy donors. The PCR made use of 60 Vbeta and 13 Jbeta primers. Data came from immunoSEQ multiplex PCR; TCRdb stores just in-frame clones and leaves some out. The sample yields 95,000 to 150,000 clones, 50% to 75% seen once. Sequencing input: PBMCs. Receptor source: a middle-aged woman in good health and CMV-seropositive.

This clone was recorded once. The chain employs TRBV19 and TRBJ1-1; 7 nucleotides agree with TRBD1. The V gene's germline CDR1 is LNHDA and CDR2 SQIVND (reference sequence). CDR3 size: 13 residues. V shed 6 bases and J 4 bases; nucleotides not matched to a gene: 5. The CDR3 reads CASRYRGGTEAFF. The CDR3 DNA is TGTGCCAGTAGGTACAGGGGAGGCACTGAAGCTTTCTTT.

The CDR3 region has the DNA TGTGCCAGCAGTTCCCCAACTTACAGGGTTGGGAGCAATCAGCCCCAGCATTTT. Its translation is CASSSPTYRVGSNQPQHF. The chain is built from TRBV28 and TRBJ1-5, with D perhaps TRBD1 (6 bases). Looked up from germline, CDR1 is MDHEN and CDR2 is SYDVKM. The length of the CDR3 is 18 residues. The germline V and J ends were trimmed by 4 bases and 1 base, with 20 bases remaining between them.